These 22 T cell receptor beta chains were all obtained from the same sample, sequenced in a study of T cells in Graves' hyperthyroidism and ophthalmopathy. RNA transcripts served as the template for amplifying TCR beta CDR3 regions. During a first-round RT-PCR of the TCR CDR3, the HTBI primer set was used. TCRdb re-called the multiplex PCR reads through MiXCR, storing one row per CDR3 protein. The repertoire holds approximately 560,000 distinct CDR3 sequences, with roughly 46% as singletons. Sequences were obtained from peripheral blood or thyroid tissue (not recorded which). The source of these receptors is a woman aged 18-29 years with Graves' hyperthyroidism.

As concerns this clonotype: A much larger clone sits a single nucleotide away, making a read error possible. The chain combines TRBV7-8 with TRBJ2-7; D is possibly TRBD1 or TRBD2 (5 bases each). Germline CDR1 is SGHVS and CDR2 is FQNEAQ. The CDR3 sequence is 14 residues long. The V end lost 5 bases, the J end lost 3 bases, and 14 bases lay between the germline ends. The CDR3 loop is CASSDRDALYEQYF. The CDR3 region has the DNA TGTGCCAGCAGCGACCGGGACGCCCTCTACGAGCAGTACTTC.

V is TRBV2 and J is TRBJ2-6; 11 nucleotides line up with TRBD2. Germline V gene data show CDR1 as SNHLY and CDR2 as FYNNEI. CDR3 length: 21 amino acids. V lost 0 bases to trimming and J lost 0 bases; unmatched junction nucleotides: 10. The CDR3 region is CASSEALAGGLLSSGANVLTF. The CDR3, as DNA: TGTGCCAGCAGTGAAGCGTTAGCGGGAGGGCTTTTGTCCTCTGGGGCCAACGTCCTGACTTTC.

The gene calls are TRBV29-1 and TRBJ2-7; the D gene is possibly TRBD1 (5 bases). Deletions cut 6 bases from V and 3 bases from J, with 24 bases between. In germline, CDR1 is SQVTM, CDR2 ANQGSEA. CDR3 length equals 16 residues. The CDR3 sequence: CSVGRTTQKGIYEQYF. The CDR3 DNA follows: TGCAGCGTGGGAAGAACGACCCAAAAGGGGATCTACGAGCAGTACTTC.

The gene calls are TRBV29-1 and TRBJ1-1, with D perhaps TRBD1 (6 bases). Germline CDR1 is SQVTM and CDR2 is ANQGSEA. The CDR3 is made up of 15 amino acids. V was trimmed by 5 bases and J by 0 bases, leaving 16 bases between them. The CDR3 is CSVRGAGRMNTEAFF. CDR3 nucleotide sequence: TGCAGCGTTAGGGGGGCAGGGAGGATGAACACTGAAGCTTTCTTT.

At least ten counts were recorded for this clonotype. Written as DNA, the CDR3 is TGTGCCACCAGCAGTGGAGAGGCGGCCGGAAACACCATATATTTT. This sequence encodes CATSSGEAAGNTIYF. The V call is TRBV15, the J call TRBJ1-3, with D uncertain. V was cut by 3 bases and J by 4 bases, with 13 bases left in between. This CDR3 spans 15 amino acids. CDR1 and CDR2 from the germline V gene are LNHNV and YYDKDF (reference sequence).

This clonotype was detected a few times. V usage is TRBV2 and J usage is TRBJ1-5, with D unclear. Germline CDR1 and CDR2: SNHLY and FYNNEI. The CDR3 length is 15 residues. V was cut by 3 bases and J by 7 bases, with 16 bases left in between. This chain's CDR3 is CASSDPGRGIQPQHF. The CDR3 region has the DNA TGTGCCAGCAGTGATCCCGGCCGGGGAATACAGCCCCAGCATTTT. Filled out from reference TRBV2 and TRBJ1-5, the complete variable domain reads EPEVTQTPSHQVTQMGQEVILRCVPISNHLYFYWYRQILGQKVEFLVSFYNNEISEKSEIFDDQFSVERPDGSNFTLKIRSTKLEDSAMYFCASSDPGRGIQPQHFGDGTRLSIL.

The rearrangement links TRBV20-1 to TRBJ2-5; 7 nucleotides line up with TRBD2. The germline V gene has CDR1 DFQATT and CDR2 SNEGSKA (reference sequence). The V segment lost 7 bases and the J segment 11 bases; nucleotides outside the gene matches: 19. The CDR3 totals 14 residues. CDR3: CSVVAKRAGDTQYF. CDR3 coding DNA: TGCAGTGTGGTAGCGAAGCGGGCGGGAGATACGCAGTACTTC.

This rearrangement joins TRBV29-1 to TRBJ1-6, with 9 bases matching TRBD1. Germline loops: CDR1 SQVTM, CDR2 ANQGSEA. The CDR3 totals 13 residues. V gave up 5 bases and J gave up 6 bases; unmatched junction bases: 2. Written as DNA, the CDR3 is TGCAGCGTTTCGACAGGGGGTAATTCACCCCTCCACTTT. This translates into CSVSTGGNSPLHF.

The chain links TRBV2 to TRBJ1-2; TRBD1 is a possible D gene (5 bases). Germline CDR1 is SNHLY and CDR2 is FYNNEI. The CDR3 has 12 residues. The V end was cut by 4 bases, the J end by 8 bases, with 11 bases between. The DNA for the CDR3 is TGTGCCAGCAGTGCGGGGCCGCCCGGCTACACCTTC. As protein: CASSAGPPGYTF.

This clonotype turned up a few times. The rearrangement uses TRBV2 and TRBJ1-2; D possibly corresponds to TRBD1 (6 bases). This CDR3 comprises 16 residues. The germline V gene encodes CDR1 SNHLY and CDR2 FYNNEI. The V and J ends lost 2 bases and 4 bases respectively, with 17 bases between them. The chain's CDR3 is CASSELGGARGYGYTF. CDR3 nucleotides: TGTGCCAGCAGTGAATTGGGGGGGGCGCGCGGCTATGGCTACACCTTC.

This clonotype was detected many times. The chain recombines TRBV29-1 with TRBJ1-6; 7 bases match TRBD1. This CDR3 is built from 14 residues. Germline loops: CDR1 SQVTM, CDR2 ANQGSEA. V lost 0 bases, J lost 5 bases, and 1 base stayed unmatched. The CDR3 DNA reads as TGCAGCGTTGAAGACGGGACAGATAATTCACCCCTCCACTTT. Its protein product is CSVEDGTDNSPLHF.

The J gene is TRBJ2-3, the V gene TRBV2; weak D call: TRBD2 (6 bases). The CDR3 runs 12 residues. V lost 11 bases and J 5 bases, leaving 14 bases between the germline ends. Germline CDR1 is SNHLY and CDR2 is FYNNEI. CDR3 sequence (DNA): TGTGCCTCAGCGCGGGGAAGAGATACGCAGTATTTT. This translates into CASARGRDTQYF.

The chain has TRBV7-9 and TRBJ1-5; D is perhaps TRBD1 (6 bases). The CDR3 extends over 15 amino acids. The V gene's germline CDR1 is SEHNR and CDR2 FQNEAQ (reference sequence). V lost 5 bases to trimming and J lost 2 bases, with 13 bases between them. The CDR3, as DNA: TGTGCCAGCAGCCCGTACAGGGTAGGCAATCAGCCCCAGCATTTT. Encoded protein: CASSPYRVGNQPQHF.

This clonotype was observed once. A much larger clone is a single base away; this may be a read error. The chain joins TRBV7-8 to TRBJ1-6; D is undetermined. Germline loops: CDR1 SGHVS, CDR2 FQNEAQ. Trimming pared 3 bases from V and 2 bases from J, leaving 8 bases between. The CDR3 covers 15 residues. The CDR3 region has the DNA TGTGCCAGCAGCTTGCCAGTTCCCTATAATTCACCCCTCCACTTT. It specifies CASSLPVPYNSPLHF.

As to this clonotype: The missing conserved phenylalanine or tryptophan at the end of this CDR3 makes a read error likely. V and J are TRBV7-4 and TRBJ1-2; D ambiguous. Trimming left V 2 bases short and J 3 bases short, with 1 base between. The germline CDR1 and CDR2 sequences are SGHVT and SQSDAQ. CDR3 length: 11 residues. This CDR3 reads CASSLHYGYTL. Here the CDR3 DNA reads TGTGCCAGCAGCTTACACTATGGCTACACCCTC.

This clonotype was detected only a few times. The rearrangement joins TRBV19 to TRBJ1-2; D not certain. CDR1 and CDR2 from the germline V gene are LNHDA and SQIVND (reference sequence). The CDR3 extends over 13 amino acids. Trimming cost V 4 bases and J 4 bases, with 10 bases left between them. The CDR3 nucleotides are TGTGCCAGTAGTACCGGAATAATCTATGGCTACACCTTC. Protein sequence: CASSTGIIYGYTF.

The chain joins TRBV5-5 to TRBJ1-4; D unclear. CDR3 length equals 14 residues. The germline V and J ends were trimmed by 1 base and 8 bases, with 12 bases remaining between them. Germline V lookup: CDR1 SGHKS, CDR2 YYEKEE (reference sequence). As DNA, the CDR3 is TGTGCCAGCAGCTTGTGGTTCAAGGGCGAAAAACTGTTTTTT. Encoded protein: CASSLWFKGEKLFF.

V is TRBV7-2 and J is TRBJ1-2; D may be TRBD1 (6 bases). The V and J ends lost 4 bases and 4 bases respectively, with 13 bases between them. Germline V gene sequence: CDR1 SGHTA, CDR2 FQGNSA. The CDR3 has 14 residues. The CDR3, as DNA: TGTGCCAGCAGCTACGGGGGCTCGGGCTATGGCTACACCTTC. It translates to CASSYGGSGYGYTF.

The V gene is TRBV29-1, the J gene TRBJ1-4; 10 bases map to TRBD1. CDR1 and CDR2 (germline): SQVTM, ANQGSEA. With 3 bases clipped from V and 7 bases from J, the junction kept 2 bases outside the gene matches. The CDR3 has 13 residues. The CDR3 protein is CSVDGQGGEKLFF. The CDR3 DNA follows: TGCAGCGTTGATGGACAGGGGGGTGAAAAACTGTTTTTT.

The sample holds a few counts of this clonotype. The rearrangement links TRBV2 to TRBJ1-1; perhaps TRBD1 as D (6 bases). Trimming shortened V by 6 bases and J by 2 bases, and 13 bases separated the two germline ends. The germline gives CDR1 SNHLY, CDR2 FYNNEI. The CDR3 extends over 14 amino acids. Here the CDR3 DNA reads TGTGCCAGCAGCACGACAGGACCAAACACTGAAGCTTTCTTT. Protein sequence: CASSTTGPNTEAFF.

This clonotype was counted many times. The V and J genes are TRBV29-1 and TRBJ2-7; 8 bases agree with TRBD1. The CDR3 runs 13 residues. CDR1 SQVTM and CDR2 ANQGSEA come from the germline V gene. V gave up 5 bases and J gave up 4 bases; unmatched junction bases: 7. CDR3 in amino acids: CSVPGQGDYEQYF. DNA for the CDR3: TGCAGCGTTCCCGGACAGGGTGATTACGAGCAGTACTTC.

This rearrangement joins TRBV19 to TRBJ1-1; no clear D. This CDR3 is built from 13 residues. Trimming removed 3 bases from V and 4 bases from J, with 9 bases in between. Germline V gene data show CDR1 as LNHDA and CDR2 as SQIVND (reference sequence). The CDR3: CASSMLLGTEAFF. The CDR3 DNA reads as TGTGCCAGTAGTATGCTCTTGGGCACTGAAGCTTTCTTT.